These T cell receptor beta chains were read from a single sample in a study of naive and memory T cell subsets. TCRdb re-derived calls from the UMI-ligation and nested PCR reads in MiXCR, one entry per CDR3 protein. The repertoire holds about 21,000 distinct CDR3 sequences, with 11% as singletons. Sequenced sample: central memory CD8+ T cells from blood. These receptors were obtained from a human donor in good health. Each CDR3 is given with its conserved first and last residue. The D gene is left open where the match is weak. The size entry is marked missing in some rows and otherwise reads once, few, many or a size class.

>TRBV20-1|TRBJ1-1|TRBD1|.|17
TGCAGTGCTATCAAACTACACAGGGGGCCGTACGACACTGAAGCTTTCTTT
CSAIKLHRGPYDTEAFF
>TRBV7-9|TRBJ2-3|TRBD2|many|16
TGTGCCAGCAGCCGTGGACTAGCGGGAGACTCAGATACGCAGTATTTT
CASSRGLAGDSDTQYF
>TRBV30|TRBJ1-2|.|few|15
TGTGCCTGGAGTGTATCTGCGCGACAGTTATATGGCTACACCTTC
CAWSVSARQLYGYTF
>TRBV2|TRBJ1-2|.|.|12
TGTGCCAGCAGTGAAGCGGACTATGGCTACACCTTC
CASSEADYGYTF
>TRBV6-5|TRBJ1-2|TRBD1|few|14
TGTGCCAGCAGTCCGGACAGGGCCGATTATGGCTACACCTTC
CASSPDRADYGYTF
>TRBV9|TRBJ2-1|TRBD2|.|12
TGTGCCAGCAGCGCGACTAGCGGCGAGCAGTTCTTC
CASSATSGEQFF
>TRBV7-9|TRBJ2-2|.|.|15
TGTGCCAGCAGCTTAGGTCTTCAGGGGACCGGGGAGCTGTTTTTT
CASSLGLQGTGELFF
>TRBV5-5|TRBJ1-2|TRBD1|few|14
TGTGCCAGCAGCTCCCGGGACAGTGCCTATGGCTACACCTTC
CASSSRDSAYGYTF
>TRBV13|TRBJ2-1|TRBD2|.|16
TGTGCCAGCAGCCCCAGTCGCCGGGAGGCAACCAATGAGCAGTTCTTC
CASSPSRREATNEQFF
>TRBV4-1|TRBJ2-5|.|many|16
TGCGCCAGCAGCCAAGAAGACCTGGACCTTGAGGAGACCCAGTACTTC
CASSQEDLDLEETQYF
>TRBV29-1|TRBJ2-1|TRBD1|few|14
TGCAGCGTTGTGGGACAGAGCTCCTACAATGAGCAGTTCTTC
CSVVGQSSYNEQFF
>TRBV27|TRBJ2-7|TRBD1|.|18
TGTGCCAGCAGTTTATCCCCCATTCCGGGACAGGGATACTACGAGCAGTACTTC
CASSLSPIPGQGYYEQYF
>TRBV7-8|TRBJ2-7|TRBD2|many|15
TGTGCCAGCACTCCTGACCTAGCGGAGAACTACGAGCAGTACTTC
CASTPDLAENYEQYF
>TRBV6-2/TRBV6-3|TRBJ2-1|.|.|15
TGTGCCAGCAGTTATTTAACCGGGACCGACAATGAGCAGTTCTTC
CASSYLTGTDNEQFF
>TRBV5-1|TRBJ2-5|.|.|13
TGCGCCAGCTTCGCGGGGCCCTATGAGACCCAGTACTTC
CASFAGPYETQYF
>TRBV28|TRBJ1-4|.|many|15
TGTGCCAGCAGGGTAGGGGCCCCATCTAGGGAAAAACTGTTTTTT
CASRVGAPSREKLFF
>TRBV29-1|TRBJ2-1|.|many|17
TGCAGCGTTGAAAGGGTCTGGGGCCAGGGTAGGACCAATGAGCAGTTCTTC
CSVERVWGQGRTNEQFF
>TRBV4-1|TRBJ2-3|.|many|12
TGCGCCAGCAGCGGGGCGGGAGATACGCAGTATTTT
CASSGAGDTQYF
>TRBV19|TRBJ1-5|.|few|15
TGTGCCAGTAGTATATCCGGGCAGACGCGTCAGCCCCAGCATTTT
CASSISGQTRQPQHF
>TRBV7-9|TRBJ2-1|TRBD2|many|13
TGTGCCAGCAGCCCCCCCGGGGGGAATGAGCAGTTCTTC
CASSPPGGNEQFF
>TRBV6-1|TRBJ2-7|TRBD2|.|16
TGTGCCAGCAGACGCGGGACTAGCGGGAGCTCCTACGAGCAGTACTTC
CASRRGTSGSSYEQYF
>TRBV2|TRBJ2-3|TRBD2|few|19
TGTGCCAGCAGTGACCTGGGACTAGCGGGAGGGTTATACACAGATACGCAGTATTTT
CASSDLGLAGGLYTDTQYF
>TRBV5-1|TRBJ1-2|TRBD1|many|14
TGCGCCAGCAGCTTCGGGACAGGTTCGAGTGGCTACACCTTC
CASSFGTGSSGYTF
>TRBV27|TRBJ2-1|.|few|18
TGTGCCAGCAGTTTGATCTCCCCGAGCGGTAGCTCCTACAATGAGCAGTTCTTC
CASSLISPSGSSYNEQFF
>TRBV15|TRBJ2-1|.|.|14
TGTGCCACCAGCAGAAGAGATAGTTTCAATGAGCAGTTCTTC
CATSRRDSFNEQFF
>TRBV29-1|TRBJ1-2|.|many|11
TGCAGCGTTGGAGGGCCCTATGGCTACACCTTC
CSVGGPYGYTF
>TRBV19|TRBJ2-1|.|few|15
TGTGCCAGTAGTGACTACCATCCCCCTTACAATGAGCAGTTCTTC
CASSDYHPPYNEQFF
>TRBV7-9|TRBJ2-3|.|medium-sized|13
TGTGCCAGCCAGGGTGGTGGCACAGATACGCAGTATTTT
CASQGGGTDTQYF
>TRBV7-2|TRBJ1-2|.|few|15
TGTGCCAGCAGCTTAAACAGGGTGGAGGTCGATGGCTACACCTTC
CASSLNRVEVDGYTF
>TRBV3-1|TRBJ1-6|.|few|16
TGTGCCAGCAGCCAAGAATCAGGGAGTTCCAATTCACCCCTCCACTTT
CASSQESGSSNSPLHF
>TRBV18|TRBJ2-2|.|few|16
TGTGCCAGCTCAACAACTACGTGGGGGAACACCGGGGAGCTGTTTTTT
CASSTTTWGNTGELFF
>TRBV29-1|TRBJ1-4|TRBD1|many|15
TGCAGCGTTGAAGATCAGGGGGCAGGGGGTGAAAAACTGTTTTTT
CSVEDQGAGGEKLFF
>TRBV7-8|TRBJ2-3|.|many|14
TGTGCCAGCAGCTTAGACAGCTTCACAGATACGCAGTATTTT
CASSLDSFTDTQYF
>TRBV5-5|TRBJ2-5|TRBD1|.|14
TGTGCCAGCAGCCCTGACAGGGGTGGCGAGACCCAGTACTTC
CASSPDRGGETQYF
>TRBV29-1|TRBJ2-2|.|.|18
TGCAGCGTTGAAGTGAGGGGGCGGGAAGGGGTGAACACCGGGGAGCTGGTTTTT
CSVEVRGREGVNTGELVF
>TRBV9|TRBJ2-4|.|.|15
TGTGCCAGCAGCGTAGGGGTTACAAACAAAAACATTCAGTACTTC
CASSVGVTNKNIQYF
>TRBV9|TRBJ1-5|TRBD1|few|14
TGTGCCAGCAGCACCACGACAGGGAGGGATACGCAGCATTTT
CASSTTTGRDTQHF
>TRBV7-9|TRBJ2-1|.|few|16
TGTGCCAGCAGCTACCCCGGAGGGCCGGGCTACAATGAGCAGTTCTTC
CASSYPGGPGYNEQFF
>TRBV6-1|TRBJ2-7|.|few|15
TGTGCCAGCAGTCTCCGGGGGAGTAGCGTAAACGAGCAGTACTTC
CASSLRGSSVNEQYF
>TRBV6-5|TRBJ2-7|.|.|13
TGTGCCAGCAGTTACTCTGGGTCCTACGAGCAGTACTTC
CASSYSGSYEQYF
>TRBV28|TRBJ2-7|.|few|13
TGTGCCAGCAGCCTAAGGGAATGGAACGAGCAGTACTTC
CASSLREWNEQYF
>TRBV6-2/TRBV6-3|TRBJ2-2|TRBD1|few|15
TGTGCCACCGAACAGGGGTGGGTGATCTCCGGGGAGCTGTTTTTT
CATEQGWVISGELFF
>TRBV15|TRBJ2-5|TRBD2|many|16
TGTGCCACCAGCATGTCGGGCGGGAGAGCTCAAGAGACCCAGTACTTC
CATSMSGGRAQETQYF
>TRBV29-1|TRBJ2-5|.|medium-sized|13
TGCAGCGTTGAAGATTGGCAACAAGAGACCCAGTACTTC
CSVEDWQQETQYF